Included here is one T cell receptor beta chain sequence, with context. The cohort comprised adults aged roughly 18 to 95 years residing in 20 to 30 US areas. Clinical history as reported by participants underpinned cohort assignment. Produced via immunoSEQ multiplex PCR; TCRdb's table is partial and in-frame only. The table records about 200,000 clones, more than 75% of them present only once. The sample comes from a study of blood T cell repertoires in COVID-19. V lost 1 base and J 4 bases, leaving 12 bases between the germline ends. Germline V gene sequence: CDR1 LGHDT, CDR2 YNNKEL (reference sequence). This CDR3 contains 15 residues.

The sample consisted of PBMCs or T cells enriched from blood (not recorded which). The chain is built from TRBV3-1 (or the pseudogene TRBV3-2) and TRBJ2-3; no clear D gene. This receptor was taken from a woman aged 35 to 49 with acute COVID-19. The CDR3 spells CASSQGRSRADTQYF. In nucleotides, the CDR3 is TGTGCCAGCAGCCAAGGTCGCTCACGGGCAGATACGCAGTATTTT.